Below, 14 T cell receptor beta chains from the same sample are listed, as sequenced in a study of shared clonotypes between healthy human individuals. Clones were sequenced by immunoSEQ multiplex PCR, and TCRdb holds only the in-frame ones, with some missing. Among 2.5 million or so clones listed, around nine tenths were seen once. Material: naive CD4+ T cells sorted from blood. Noted subset: CD45RA+ positively selected. The receptors here all came from a man younger than 35 in good health.

Comment on this clone: Other nucleotide sequences from this sample produce the same CDR3. This chain links TRBV18 with TRBJ2-3, with D unresolved. From germline, CDR1 is KGHSH and CDR2 LQKENI. The CDR3 totals 13 residues. V was clipped by 5 bases and J by 3 bases, with 9 bases between them. Here the CDR3 reads CASSSSGTDTQYF. CDR3 DNA: TGTGCCAGCTCATCGAGTGGAACAGATACGCAGTATTTT. Drawing the rest from reference TRBV18 and TRBJ2-3, the complete variable domain is NAGVMQNPRHLVRRRGQEARLRCSPMKGHSHVYWYRQLPEEGLKFMVYLQKENIIDESGMPKERFSAEFPKEGPSILRIQQVVRGDSAAYFCASSSSGTDTQYFGPGTRLTVL.

The rearrangement uses TRBV5-1 and TRBJ2-3; D is possibly TRBD1 (6 bases). V lost 4 bases and J lost 4, with 10 bases in between. Germline-derived CDR1 and CDR2 are SGHRS and YFSETQ. The CDR3 runs to 13 residues. The CDR3 spells CASSRTVPDTQYF. The DNA of the CDR3 is TGCGCCAGCAGCCGGACAGTCCCAGATACGCAGTATTTT.

J is TRBJ1-2 and V is TRBV28, with 7 positions matching TRBD1. Germline V CDR1 and CDR2: MDHEN, SYDVKM. The CDR3 sequence is 14 residues long. With 6 bases clipped from V and 3 bases from J, the junction kept 7 bases outside the gene matches. The CDR3 DNA is TGTGCCAGCAGCCCGCAGACAGGGTACTATGGCTACACCTTC. It encodes CASSPQTGYYGYTF.

The table lists this clone with a few counts. The chain employs TRBV10-3 and TRBJ1-2, with unresolved D. The CDR3 is 12 residues long. The germline CDR1 and CDR2 sequences are ENHRY and SYGVKD. V lost 4 bases to trimming and J lost 5 bases, with 8 bases between them. CDR3 amino acids: CAISAEGYGYTF. The CDR3 nucleotides are TGTGCCATCAGTGCAGAGGGATATGGCTACACCTTC.

CDR3: CSVEERGRGYTF. DNA of the CDR3: TGCAGCGTTGAAGAGAGGGGACGTGGCTACACCTTC. V gene TRBV29-1 combines with J gene TRBJ1-2; weak D call: TRBD1 (5 bases). The V gene lost 0 bases and the J gene lost 7 bases, with 9 bases spanning the gap. Germline assignment: CDR1 SQVTM and CDR2 ANQGSEA. CDR3 size: 12 residues.

This sequence joins TRBV5-5 and TRBJ2-5; 8 bases are shared with TRBD1. Trimming took 5 bases from V and 4 from J; bases not matched to a gene: 7. The CDR3 consists of 14 residues. CDR1 and CDR2 (germline): SGHKS, YYEKEE (reference sequence). The CDR3 reads CASSFGTGLETQYF. The CDR3, as DNA: TGTGCCAGCAGTTTTGGGACAGGTTTAGAGACCCAGTACTTC.

V gene TRBV2 combines with J gene TRBJ1-2, with 7 bases fitting TRBD1. With 4 bases clipped from V and 4 bases from J, the junction kept 6 bases outside the gene matches. This CDR3 contains 14 residues. Germline assignment: CDR1 SNHLY and CDR2 FYNNEI. The CDR3 loop is CASSGTGAPYGYTF. The CDR3 bases are TGTGCCAGCAGTGGTACAGGGGCACCCTATGGCTACACCTTC.

V and J are TRBV28 and TRBJ1-3, with 7 bases matching TRBD1. CDR1 is MDHEN, CDR2 SYDVKM, per germline. This CDR3 has 14 residues. V was pared by 5 bases and J by 10 bases, with 11 bases of the junction left unmatched. For the CDR3, the DNA is TGTGCCAGCAGTCCCCCGACAGGGTTCGGGACCATATATTTT. Translated: CASSPPTGFGTIYF. Together with reference TRBV28 and TRBJ1-3, the CDR3 gives the full variable domain: DVKVTQSSRYLVKRTGEKVFLECVQDMDHENMFWYRQDPGLGLRLIYFSYDVKMKEKGDIPEGYSVSREKKERFSLILESASTNQTSMYLCASSPPTGFGTIYFGEGSWLTVV.

J is TRBJ2-7 and V is TRBV11-2; a possible D gene is TRBD2 (6 bases). The V end was cut by 0 bases, the J end by 6 bases, with 9 bases between. The CDR3 runs to 13 residues. Germline CDR1 and CDR2: SGHAT and FQNNGV. The CDR3 loop reads CASSLDPGGEQYF. DNA of the CDR3: TGTGCCAGCAGCTTAGACCCCGGGGGCGAGCAGTACTTC.

V usage is TRBV6-1 and J usage is TRBJ2-3; 7 bases are a match to TRBD1. The trim removed 6 bases at V and 1 base at J, leaving 7 bases unmatched. The CDR3 totals 15 residues. Germline CDR1 and CDR2: MNHNS and SASEGT. CDR3 region: CASRAPGTGTDTQYF. For the CDR3, the DNA is TGTGCCAGCAGGGCACCCGGGACAGGCACAGATACGCAGTATTTT.

This rearrangement joins TRBV10-3 to TRBJ2-7; weak D call: TRBD2 (6 bases). This CDR3 region has 14 residues. V was pared by 4 bases and J by 2 bases, with 12 bases between. Germline CDR1 is ENHRY and CDR2 is SYGVKD. CDR3 sequence reads: CAISAGDRTYEQYF. The CDR3 DNA follows: TGTGCCATCAGTGCGGGAGATCGAACCTACGAGCAGTACTTC.

This clone was detected only once. The rearrangement links TRBV27 to TRBJ2-5, with 12 bases matching TRBD2. This CDR3 is built from 15 residues. Germline CDR1 MNHEY, CDR2 SMNVEV (reference sequence). The V segment lost 6 bases and the J segment 5 bases; nucleotides outside the gene matches: 7. CDR3: CASSGLAGGVETQYF. In DNA, the CDR3 is TGTGCCAGCAGCGGTCTAGCGGGGGGGGTGGAGACCCAGTACTTC.

The gene calls are TRBV2 and TRBJ2-7; the D is unclear. The CDR3 loop spans 13 amino acids. V shed 5 bases and J shed 2 bases, with 10 bases lying between them. Germline V gene data show CDR1 as SNHLY and CDR2 as FYNNEI. CDR3 sequence reads: CASSLTPTYEQYF. The DNA of the CDR3 is TGTGCCAGCAGTTTGACACCAACCTACGAGCAGTACTTC. The variable domain in full, completed from reference TRBV2 and TRBJ2-7, reads EPEVTQTPSHQVTQMGQEVILRCVPISNHLYFYWYRQILGQKVEFLVSFYNNEISEKSEIFDDQFSVERPDGSNFTLKIRSTKLEDSAMYFCASSLTPTYEQYFGPGTRLTVT.

V gene TRBV7-9 combines with J gene TRBJ1-1; possibly TRBD1 for D (6 bases). The CDR3 sequence is 13 residues long. The V and J ends lost 2 bases and 7 bases respectively, with 11 bases between them. Germline V CDR1 and CDR2: SEHNR, FQNEAQ (reference sequence). DNA of the CDR3: TGTGCCAGCAGCTTAAAGGGGGGCATTGAAGCTTTCTTT. As protein: CASSLKGGIEAFF.